At least ten counts were recorded for the clone carrying this TCR beta chain. With 11 bases clipped from V and 5 bases from J, the junction kept 17 bases outside the gene matches. Germline-derived CDR1 and CDR2 are SEHNR and FQNEAQ (reference sequence). The CDR3 consists of 15 residues. This entry belongs to a study of human T cells and chemical hapten exposure. Across the whole study: Sensitization involved placing 2% DPC onto a 2 cm by 2 cm region of upper inner arm skin.

Documented time point: pre-sensitization, week 0. Described treatment: therapeutic diphenylcyclopropenone sensitization with weekly scalp DPC. The template was total RNA from unfractionated whole blood. In every case, blood was obtained before the patch test was applied. For the library, individual cDNA molecules each received unique molecular identifiers. Via MiXCR, TCRdb re-called the RACE reads, giving one row per CDR3 protein. Among tens of thousands of distinct CDR3 sequences listed, around a tenth were seen once. The sequenced sample was whole blood, obtained in connection with sensitization to the hapten diphenylcyclopropenone (DPC). The TCR originated in a woman in her 30s with alopecia areata. Some clones in this sample may be carry-over from other donors' samples. V usage is TRBV7-9 and J usage is TRBJ1-1; 7 positions agree with TRBD1. In nucleotides, the CDR3 is TGTGCCGGTGAAGGCGCAGGGGGTATAAGGACTGAAGCTTTCTTT. Its translation: CAGEGAGGIRTEAFF.